This TCR beta chain was sequenced in a study of T-cell reconstitution after alpha-beta-depleted transplantation in children. For TCRbeta, the library was prepared with unique molecular identifiers. TCRdb reprocessed the PCR reads with MiXCR, giving one entry per CDR3 protein. The table includes approximately 520,000 distinct CDR3 sequences, less than 35% detected once. The table lists this clonotype with a few counts. The V gene end was trimmed by 0 bases and the J gene end by 8 bases; junction bases not matched to a gene: 3. CDR3 length: 14 amino acids. CDR1 and CDR2 from the germline V gene are SGHNT and YYREEE (reference sequence).

The material was PBMCs from the stem cell graft donor, obtained from the stem cell graft. J is TRBJ2-4 and V is TRBV5-4; 9 bases align to TRBD1. The receptor was isolated from a human donor who donated a stem cell graft to a child with aplastic anemia. In DNA, the CDR3 is TGTGCCAGCAGCTTGGGCGGACAGGGGTACATTCAGTACTTC. It encodes CASSLGGQGYIQYF.